Listed below are T cell receptor beta chains from one sample, sequenced in a study of T-cell memory formation after mild COVID-19. TCRdb fed the 5' RACE reads into MiXCR, producing one record per CDR3 protein. The sample consists of approximately 580,000 distinct CDR3 sequences, 20% of them appearing once. The specimen sequenced was PBMCs or a T cell subset sorted from them (not recorded which). The receptors come from an adult woman who had mild COVID-19 (a few samples of this study predate the infection). Cell type and time point are not known. CDR3s include the opening cysteine and the closing phenylalanine or tryptophan. D genes are given only for firm matches. Only some rows state a clone size, as once, few, many or a class for expanded clones.

few,TRBJ1-5,TRBV7-9,TRBD1,CASSSDREANQPQHF,TGTGCCAGCAGCTCTGACAGGGAGGCCAATCAGCCCCAGCATTTT
few,TRBJ2-3,TRBV7-2,NA,CASSQGSHGDTQYF,TGTGCCAGCAGCCAGGGATCCCACGGGGATACGCAGTATTTT
few,TRBJ1-3,TRBV5-4,NA,CARSFGGVTGNTIYF,TGTGCCCGCAGCTTCGGCGGGGTTACCGGAAACACCATATATTTT
NA,TRBJ1-5,TRBV6-5,TRBD1,CASRRTGGGKGNQPQHF,TGTGCCAGCAGAAGGACAGGGGGCGGAAAGGGCAATCAGCCCCAGCATTTT
few,TRBJ2-5,TRBV5-6,NA,CASSFKVRYSLGQETQYF,TGTGCCAGCAGCTTCAAAGTTCGGTACTCTCTCGGGCAAGAGACCCAGTACTTC
few,TRBJ2-5,TRBV11-2,NA,CASSPTSGGGTQYF,TGTGCCAGCAGCCCGACCAGCGGTGGGGGGACCCAGTACTTC
few,TRBJ2-3,TRBV7-9,TRBD1,CASRRPEGTGGTTDTQYF,TGTGCCAGCAGACGTCCCGAGGGGACAGGGGGTACGACAGATACGCAGTATTTT
few,TRBJ2-1,TRBV24-1,TRBD2,CATSDLAGVGYEQFF,TGTGCCACCAGTGACCTAGCGGGAGTCGGCTATGAGCAGTTCTTC
NA,TRBJ2-3,TRBV10-3,NA,CAISEYSDPTDTQYF,TGTGCCATCAGTGAGTACAGTGACCCCACAGATACGCAGTATTTT
NA,TRBJ2-1,TRBV30,NA,CAWMGPGGPTYNEQFF,TGTGCCTGGATGGGGCCCGGAGGACCCACTTACAATGAGCAGTTCTTC